These 16 T cell receptor beta chains were all obtained from the same sample, sequenced in a study of CD8+CD57+ T cells in acquired aplastic anemia. Patients who underwent sequencing had shown CD8+CD57+ cell expansion by flow cytometry. Genomic DNA, serving as template, underwent TCR beta VDJ and CDR3 profiling. TCRdb re-called the reads with MiXCR, one entry per CDR3 protein. The sample yields 150,000 to 160,000 distinct CDR3 sequences, approximately 52% seen once. Material for sequencing was sorted CD4+, CD8+, or CD8+CD57+ T cells (not recorded which) from PBMCs. The receptors shown here come from a human donor with aplastic anemia.

The chain is built from TRBV7-8 and TRBJ2-3; 13 nucleotides align to TRBD2. V lost 4 bases and J lost 4; bases outside the gene matches: 5. The germline gives CDR1 SGHVS, CDR2 FQNEAQ. The length of the CDR3 is 16 residues. CDR3 DNA: TGTGCCAGCAGCTACACTAGCGGGAGGGCCGCAGATACGCAGTATTTT. This gives the protein CASSYTSGRAADTQYF.

This clonotype was counted only a few times. The CDR3 loop is CATSFGQYYGYTF. For the CDR3, the DNA is TGTGCCACCAGTTTCGGACAGTACTATGGCTACACCTTC. The chain is built from TRBV24-1 and TRBJ1-2; D is possibly TRBD1 (6 bases). The germline V gene encodes CDR1 KGHDR and CDR2 SFDVKD. Trimming removed 6 bases from V and 3 bases from J, with 10 bases in between. CDR3 size: 13 residues.

Concerning this clonotype: One end of the junction does not line up with germline, which may come from a read error. V gene TRBV19 combines with J gene TRBJ1-1; possible D gene TRBD1, 5 bases. Germline values: CDR1 LNHDA, CDR2 SQIVND (reference sequence). This CDR3 is 13 amino acids long. As DNA, the CDR3 is TGTGCCAGTAGTTATGGGACTAGCACTGAAGCTTACTTT. Translating gives CASSYGTSTEAYF.

The rearrangement uses TRBV19 and TRBJ2-5, with D maybe TRBD1 (6 bases). This CDR3 region has 15 residues. V was trimmed by 3 bases and J by 0 bases, leaving 11 bases between them. CDR1 is LNHDA and CDR2 is SQIVND in the germline V gene (reference sequence). CDR3 DNA: TGTGCCAGTAGTATTACTCCAGGGGACCAAGAGACCCAGTACTTC. Protein: CASSITPGDQETQYF.

V is TRBV2 and J is TRBJ2-1, with a possible D match to TRBD2 (5 bases). The CDR3 runs to 14 residues. The germline gives CDR1 SNHLY, CDR2 FYNNEI. Trimming cost V 4 bases and J 8 bases, with 15 bases left between them. The CDR3 bases are TGTGCCAGCAGTGTCGAGGGAAGGTCTCATGAGCAGTTCTTC. Translating it yields CASSVEGRSHEQFF.

The chain carries TRBV10-3 and TRBJ2-7, with D perhaps TRBD2 (6 bases). V dropped 6 bases and J dropped 0 bases, with 9 bases sitting between them. The CDR3 is 13 residues long. Germline assignment: CDR1 ENHRY and CDR2 SYGVKD. CDR3 residues: CAISPGVSYEQYF. The CDR3 bases are TGTGCCATCAGCCCGGGGGTCTCCTACGAGCAGTACTTC.

This clonotype was picked up many times. The chain recombines TRBV10-2 with TRBJ2-7; D remains unclear. In germline, CDR1 is WSHSY, CDR2 SAAADI. Deletions cut 4 bases from V and 0 bases from J, with 16 bases between. The CDR3 extends over 16 amino acids. The CDR3 sequence: CASSGYGVTSSYEQYF. In DNA form, the CDR3 reads TGCGCCAGCAGTGGTTATGGCGTAACGAGCTCCTACGAGCAGTACTTC.

The sample holds many counts of this clonotype. The rearrangement links TRBV7-9 to TRBJ2-4; TRBD1 matches at 8 bases. This CDR3 comprises 14 residues. With 3 bases clipped from V and 6 bases from J, the junction kept 4 bases outside the gene matches. CDR1 and CDR2 (germline): SEHNR, FQNEAQ (reference sequence). CDR3 residues: CASSLTGELNIQYF. The CDR3 nucleotides read TGTGCCAGCAGCTTGACAGGGGAACTAAACATTCAGTACTTC.

J is TRBJ2-7 and V is TRBV12-3 or TRBV12-4, with 8 bases lining up with TRBD1. After removal of 4 bases from V and 5 bases from J, the junction contained 7 bases not matched to a gene. This CDR3 spans 14 amino acids. The DNA of the CDR3 is TGTGCCAGCAGTTACAGACAGGGGCCCAACGAGCAGTACTTC. Protein sequence: CASSYRQGPNEQYF.

This clonotype was picked up many times. CDR3 protein: CASSAGQGAYEQYF. CDR3 bases: TGTGCCAGCAGCGCGGGACAGGGGGCCTACGAGCAGTACTTC. The J gene is TRBJ2-7, the V gene TRBV7-7, with 11 bases lining up with TRBD1. The CDR3 has 14 residues. CDR1 is SSHAT and CDR2 is FNYEAQ in the germline V gene (reference sequence). Unmatched junction bases numbered 2, after V lost 5 bases and J lost 2 bases. The whole variable domain, remainder taken from reference TRBV7-7 and TRBJ2-7, is GAGVSQSPRYKVTKRGQDVTLRCDPISSHATLYWYQQALGQGPEFLTYFNYEAQPDKSGLPSDRFSAERPEGSISTLTIQRTEQRDSAMYRCASSAGQGAYEQYFGPGTRLTVT.

As to this clonotype: This may stem from a read error, because a much larger clone lies one nucleotide away. The J gene is TRBJ2-7, the V gene TRBV9, with a possible D match to TRBD2 (5 bases). From germline, CDR1 is SGDLS and CDR2 YYNGEE. This CDR3 is 15 amino acids long. Trimming took 4 bases from V and 0 from J, leaving 14 bases between them. The CDR3 coding sequence is TGTGCCAGCAGCCCCTACGGGGTGCCCTCCTACGAGCAGTACTTC. This encodes CASSPYGVPSYEQYF.

The sample holds a few counts of this clonotype. Relative to the germline gene, one junction end is altered; a read error may explain this. This chain connects TRBV7-2 to TRBJ1-2, with D uncertain. Germline CDR1 reads SGHTA; CDR2 reads FQGNSA. This CDR3 contains 12 residues. CDR3 in amino acids: CASSQGWSGYTF. The CDR3 bases are TGCGCCAGCAGCCAAGGATGGAGTGGCTACACCTTC.

V and J are TRBV19 and TRBJ2-1, with 8 bases fitting TRBD1. The CDR3 spans 14 residues. Per germline, CDR1 LNHDA and CDR2 SQIVND (reference sequence). V was clipped by 6 bases and J by 5 bases; unmatched bases: 6. CDR3 sequence (DNA): TGTGCCAGTAGCCTCTCAGGGGGCCACAATGAGCAGTTCTTC. Its protein is CASSLSGGHNEQFF.

In this sample, this clonotype turned up many times. The chain employs TRBV6-4 and TRBJ1-2; D remains unclear. CDR1 is MRHNA, CDR2 SNTAGT, per germline. V lost 7 bases to trimming and J lost 2 bases, with 8 bases between them. This CDR3 is 12 amino acids long. The CDR3 DNA sequence: TGTGCCAGCAACTTCATCAACTATGGCTACACCTTC. This gives the protein CASNFINYGYTF.

This clonotype came up many times. The CDR3 loop is CSAFGTEFSYEQYF. The CDR3 coding sequence is TGCAGTGCTTTCGGGACTGAATTCTCCTACGAGCAGTACTTC. The chain links TRBV20-1 to TRBJ2-7; maybe TRBD2 (6 bases). The CDR3 totals 14 residues. V was cut by 5 bases and J by 0 bases, with 14 bases left in between. The germline V gene has CDR1 DFQATT and CDR2 SNEGSKA (reference sequence).

This sequence joins TRBV5-6 and TRBJ2-7; weak D call: TRBD1 (5 bases). This CDR3 region has 15 residues. The V and J ends lost 4 bases and 5 bases respectively, with 19 bases between them. Per the germline V gene, CDR1 is SGHDT and CDR2 is YYEEEE. CDR3 region: CASSPKSRAPNEQYF. The CDR3 DNA reads TGTGCCAGCAGCCCCAAGTCCAGGGCCCCTAACGAGCAGTACTTC.